Reported below is one TCR beta chain. Its antigen is as yet unknown. The data belong to a study of Ad26.COV2.S vaccination and SARS-CoV-2 variants. Across the whole study: The authors gave Ad26.COV2.S intramuscularly, either once or twice 56 days apart.

This table comes from immunoSEQ multiplex PCR, and its TCRdb copy is limited to in-frame clones, with some not included. Altogether hundreds of thousands of clones are present, about 90% being singletons, with the ten largest covering around 1.7%. Study outcomes and limitations: Post-vaccination spike-specific CD8+ and CD4+ T cell responses reportedly had substantial breadth. The analyses of TCR breadth and depth may have understated the size of total T cell responses.

Treatment specified: roughly 20 received Ad26.COV2.S at low or high dose, single or two shots; roughly five received placebo; per-sample allocation not given. It was on day 63 after the first vaccine or placebo injection that samples were taken. At a Boston site, the person donating was an adult of 18-55 years. This clonotype was obtained from a person between 18 and 59 years old who received the Ad26.COV2.S COVID-19 vaccine or a placebo. Sample: peripheral blood, taken in a trial of Ad26.COV2.S vaccine versus placebo.

This CDR3 is CASSSGLQETQYF. CDR3 DNA: TGTGCCAGCTCAAGCGGGCTCCAAGAGACCCAGTACTTC. V is TRBV27 and J is TRBJ2-5, with D possibly matching TRBD2 (6 bases). The length of the CDR3 is 13 residues. With 8 bases removed from V and 1 base from J, the gap between germline ends came to 11 bases. Per germline, CDR1 MNHEY and CDR2 SMNVEV (reference sequence).